The clone carrying this T cell receptor (beta chain) came up many times. Its antigen remains unidentified. The data were taken from a study of HIV-infected patients and healthy controls. For the study at large: By the second bleed, viral load was undetectable in about 75% of the 16 patients. Study conclusions and caveats: In healthy controls, MAIT alpha CDR3s were common; in HIV+ repertoires, severely depleted. No HLA typing of donors was done in this study.

Follow-up blood was drawn about 14 weeks, roughly three months, after antiretroviral therapy began. No cell fractionation was done, so the repertoire covers all unsorted peripheral blood T cells. Reverse transcription used around 540 ng RNA and constant-region primers for alpha and beta. Separate chain-specific third strand synthesis with multiplexing indices produced the alpha and beta libraries. Two random hexamers, added before amplification and joined, formed each molecule's 12-nucleotide barcode. TCRdb ran MiXCR on the 5' RACE reads and lists one entry per CDR3 protein. In the table there are roughly 20,000 distinct CDR3 sequences, about 9% of which are singletons. The CDR3 sequence is 16 residues long. V dropped 4 bases and J dropped 7 bases, with 21 bases sitting between them. CDR1 is MGHRA and CDR2 is YSYEKL in the germline V gene.

The V and J genes are TRBV4-1 and TRBJ2-3; perhaps TRBD2 as D (6 bases). The source material was blood, sampled during antiretroviral therapy. The sequence came from an adult with HIV infection. In DNA, the CDR3 is TGCGCCAGCAGCCCGGAGGGGCTAGTAGCCGCGAATACGCAGTATTTT. Its translation is CASSPEGLVAANTQYF.